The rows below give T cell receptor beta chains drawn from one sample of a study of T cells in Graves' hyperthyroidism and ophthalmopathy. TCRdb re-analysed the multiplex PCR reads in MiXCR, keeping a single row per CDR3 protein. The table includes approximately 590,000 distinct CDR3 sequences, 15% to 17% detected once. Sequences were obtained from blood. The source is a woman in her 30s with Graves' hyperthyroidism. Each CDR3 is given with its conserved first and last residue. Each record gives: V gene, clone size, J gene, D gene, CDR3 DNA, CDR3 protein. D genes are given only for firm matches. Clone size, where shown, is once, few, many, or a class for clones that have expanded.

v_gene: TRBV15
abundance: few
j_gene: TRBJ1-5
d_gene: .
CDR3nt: TGTGCCACCAGCAGAGTCAGGGACAATCAGCCCCAGCATTTT
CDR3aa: CATSRVRDNQPQHF

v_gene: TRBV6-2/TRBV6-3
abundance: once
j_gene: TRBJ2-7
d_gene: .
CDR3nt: TGTGCCAGCAGGAGGGACTTCTCGGCCTCCTACGAGCAGTACTTC
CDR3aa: CASRRDFSASYEQYF

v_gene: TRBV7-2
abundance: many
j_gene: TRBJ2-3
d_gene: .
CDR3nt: TGTGCCAGCAGCAATCGACAGAGCACAGATACGCAGTATTTT
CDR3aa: CASSNRQSTDTQYF

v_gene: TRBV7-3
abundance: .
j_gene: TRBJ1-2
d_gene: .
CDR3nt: TGTGCCAGCAGCTTCAACCATGGCTACACCTTC
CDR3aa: CASSFNHGYTF

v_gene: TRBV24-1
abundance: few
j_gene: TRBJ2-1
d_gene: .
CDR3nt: TGTGCCACCAGTCAGTACAATGAGCAGTTCTTC
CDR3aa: CATSQYNEQFF

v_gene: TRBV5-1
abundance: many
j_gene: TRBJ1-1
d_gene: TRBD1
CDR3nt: TGCGCCAGCGCTGGACAGGCGGAGACTGAAGCTTTCTTT
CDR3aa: CASAGQAETEAFF

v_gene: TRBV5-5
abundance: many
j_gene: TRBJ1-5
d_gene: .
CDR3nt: TGTGCCAGCAGCTTGGGGAGTAGCAATCAGCCCCAGCATTTT
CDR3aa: CASSLGSSNQPQHF

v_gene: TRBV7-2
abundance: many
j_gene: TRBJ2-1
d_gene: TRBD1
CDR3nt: TGTGCCAGCAGCCGGACAGGCAATGAGCAGTTCTTC
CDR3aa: CASSRTGNEQFF

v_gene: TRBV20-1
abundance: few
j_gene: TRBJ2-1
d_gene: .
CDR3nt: TGCAGTGCTCGGAGGGGCGCAGCCTCCTACAATGAGCAGTTCTTC
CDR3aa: CSARRGAASYNEQFF

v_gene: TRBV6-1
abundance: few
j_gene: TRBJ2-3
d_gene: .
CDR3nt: TGTGCCAGCTCGGGGGCTCTTGGTTCAGATACGCAGTATTTT
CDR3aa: CASSGALGSDTQYF

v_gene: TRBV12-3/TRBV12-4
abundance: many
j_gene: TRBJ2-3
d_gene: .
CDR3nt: TGTGCCAGCAGTTTAGCCTTTTCCGGAGATACGCAGTATTTT
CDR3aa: CASSLAFSGDTQYF

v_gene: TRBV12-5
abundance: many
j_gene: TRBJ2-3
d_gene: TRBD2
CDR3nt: TGTGCTAGTGGTTGGACTAGCGGCTACACAGATACGCAGTATTTT
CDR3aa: CASGWTSGYTDTQYF

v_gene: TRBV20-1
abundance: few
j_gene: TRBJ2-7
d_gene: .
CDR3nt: TGCAGTGCTAGCAGGGGACTCTCCTACGAGCAGTACTTC
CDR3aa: CSASRGLSYEQYF

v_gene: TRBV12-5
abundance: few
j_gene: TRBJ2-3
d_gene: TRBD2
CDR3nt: TGTGCTAGTGGTCCGGGGACTAGCGGGAGGACAGATACGCAGTATTTT
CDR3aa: CASGPGTSGRTDTQYF

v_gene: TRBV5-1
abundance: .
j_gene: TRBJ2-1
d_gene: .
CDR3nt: TGCGCCAGCAGCTTGGCAGGGTGGAATGAGCAGTTCTTC
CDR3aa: CASSLAGWNEQFF

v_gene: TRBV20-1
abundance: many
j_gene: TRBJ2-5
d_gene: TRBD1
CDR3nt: TGCAGTGCTAGGGGCTTAACAGGGGCTAAAGAGACCCAGTACTTC
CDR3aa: CSARGLTGAKETQYF

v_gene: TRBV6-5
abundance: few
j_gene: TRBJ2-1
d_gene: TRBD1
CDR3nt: TGTGCCAGCAGAACCGGGACAGGGGCCTCCTATGAGCAGTTCTTC
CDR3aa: CASRTGTGASYEQFF

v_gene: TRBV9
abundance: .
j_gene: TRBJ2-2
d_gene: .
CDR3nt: TGTGCCAGCAGCGTGAATACCGGGGAGCTGTCTTTT
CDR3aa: CASSVNTGELSF

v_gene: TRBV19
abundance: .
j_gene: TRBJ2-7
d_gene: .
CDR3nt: TGTGCCAGTAGTATAAGGTATGGCGGTTCCTACGAGCAGTACTTC
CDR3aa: CASSIRYGGSYEQYF

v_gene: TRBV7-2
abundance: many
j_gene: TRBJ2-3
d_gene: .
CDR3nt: TGTGCCAGCAGCTTAGCGGGAGGAATCACAGATACGCAGTATTTT
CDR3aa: CASSLAGGITDTQYF

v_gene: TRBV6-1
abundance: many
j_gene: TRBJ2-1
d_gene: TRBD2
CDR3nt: TGTGCCAGCAGTGAAAGCGGGAGGGCCGTTAATGAGCAGTTCTTC
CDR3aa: CASSESGRAVNEQFF

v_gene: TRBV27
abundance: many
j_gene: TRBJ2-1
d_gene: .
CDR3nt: TGTGCCAGCAGTTTATCGGGGGCTCAGCAGTTCTTC
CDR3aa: CASSLSGAQQFF

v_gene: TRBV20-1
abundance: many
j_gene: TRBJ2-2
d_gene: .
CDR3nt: TGCAGTGCTAGAGATCGGCAACTAGGGTCGCGGGAGCTGTTTTTT
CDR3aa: CSARDRQLGSRELFF

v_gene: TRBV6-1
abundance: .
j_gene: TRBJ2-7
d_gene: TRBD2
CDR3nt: TGTGCCAGCAGTGATGGCGGGAGGACCACCTACGAGCAGTACTTC
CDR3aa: CASSDGGRTTYEQYF

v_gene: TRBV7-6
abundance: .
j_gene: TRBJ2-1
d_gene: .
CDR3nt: TGTGCCAGCAGCCGATGGGCGGATTTCAGCTCCTACGAGCAGTTCTTC
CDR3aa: CASSRWADFSSYEQFF

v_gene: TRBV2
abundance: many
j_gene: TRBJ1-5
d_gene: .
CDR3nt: TGTGCCAGCAGTGCCTACGAGGGAGATCAGCCCCAGCATTTT
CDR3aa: CASSAYEGDQPQHF

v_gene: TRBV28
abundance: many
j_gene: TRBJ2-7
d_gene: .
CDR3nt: TGTGCCAGCAGTTTACTTTCAAGGGCAAACCCCCGGGCCTCGAGGCCCTACGAGCAGTACTTC
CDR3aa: CASSLLSRANPRASRPYEQYF

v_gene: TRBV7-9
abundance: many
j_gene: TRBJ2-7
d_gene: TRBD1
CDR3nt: TGTGCCAGCAGCCCACGGGACAGGGGAAACGAGCAGTACTTC
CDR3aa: CASSPRDRGNEQYF

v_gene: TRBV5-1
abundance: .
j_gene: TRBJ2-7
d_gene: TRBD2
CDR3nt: TGCGCCAGCGCCGGGACTAGCGCCTACGAGCAGTACTTC
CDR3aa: CASAGTSAYEQYF

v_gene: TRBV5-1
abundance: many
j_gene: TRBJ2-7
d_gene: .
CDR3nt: TGCGCCAGCAGCTTGGATCCTACCATCTACGAGCAGTACTTC
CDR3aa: CASSLDPTIYEQYF

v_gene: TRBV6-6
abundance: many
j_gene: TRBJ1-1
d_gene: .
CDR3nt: TGTGCCAGCAGTTACCTTGCAGGGAACACTGAAGCTTTCTTT
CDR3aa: CASSYLAGNTEAFF

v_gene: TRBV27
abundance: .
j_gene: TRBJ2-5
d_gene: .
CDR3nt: TGTGCCAGCAGCTTGGCAGGGGGCGGGGGCCAAGAGACCCAGTACTTC
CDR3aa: CASSLAGGGGQETQYF

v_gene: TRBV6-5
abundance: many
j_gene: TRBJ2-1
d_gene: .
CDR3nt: TGTGCCAGCAGTTACTCGACGGGAGACTACTACAATGAGCAGTTCTTC
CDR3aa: CASSYSTGDYYNEQFF

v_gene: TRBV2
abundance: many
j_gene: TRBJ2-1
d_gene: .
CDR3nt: TGTGCCAGCAGTGAGGTCGATAGCTTTGCAAACCTGCAGCAGTTCTTC
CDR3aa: CASSEVDSFANLQQFF

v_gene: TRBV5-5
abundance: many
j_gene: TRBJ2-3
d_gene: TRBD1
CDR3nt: TGTGCCAGCAGCCAAGACAGGGGCAGCGCAGATACGCAGTATTTT
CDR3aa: CASSQDRGSADTQYF

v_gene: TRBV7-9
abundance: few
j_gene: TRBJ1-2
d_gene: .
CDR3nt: TGTGCCAGCAGCTTAAAGGTGTCTTGGGGAAATATTAACTATGGCTACACCTTC
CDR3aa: CASSLKVSWGNINYGYTF

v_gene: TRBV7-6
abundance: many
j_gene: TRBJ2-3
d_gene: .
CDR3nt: TGTGCCAGCAGCTATAACACAGATACGCAGTATTTT
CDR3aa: CASSYNTDTQYF

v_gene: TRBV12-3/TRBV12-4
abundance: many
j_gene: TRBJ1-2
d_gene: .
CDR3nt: TGTGCCAGCAGTTTACAGGGGACTATGTTGTCCTACACCTTC
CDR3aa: CASSLQGTMLSYTF

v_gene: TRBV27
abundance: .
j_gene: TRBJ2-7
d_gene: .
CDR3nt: TGTGCCAGCAGTTTAAGGGGTTGGTACGAGCAGTACTTC
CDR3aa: CASSLRGWYEQYF

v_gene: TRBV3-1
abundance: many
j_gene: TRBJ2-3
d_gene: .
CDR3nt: TGTGCCAGCAGCCAAGACAGCACAGATACGCAGTATTTT
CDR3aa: CASSQDSTDTQYF

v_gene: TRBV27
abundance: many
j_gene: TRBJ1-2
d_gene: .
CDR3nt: TGTGCCAGCCACTCGAGCGGGTATGGCTACACCTTC
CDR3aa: CASHSSGYGYTF

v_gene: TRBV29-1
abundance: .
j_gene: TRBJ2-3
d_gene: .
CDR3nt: TGCAGCGTTGAGGTAAAAGATACGCAGTATTTT
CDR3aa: CSVEVKDTQYF

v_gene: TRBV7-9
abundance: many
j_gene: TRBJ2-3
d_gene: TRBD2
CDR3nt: TGTGCCAGCAGCTTAGTTGTCGGGAGGCTCACAGATACGCAGTATTTT
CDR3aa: CASSLVVGRLTDTQYF

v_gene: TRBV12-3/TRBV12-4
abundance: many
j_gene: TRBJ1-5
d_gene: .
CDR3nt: TGTGCCAGCAGTTTAGGAGGAGCTGGGAGGCAGCCCCAGCATTTT
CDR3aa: CASSLGGAGRQPQHF

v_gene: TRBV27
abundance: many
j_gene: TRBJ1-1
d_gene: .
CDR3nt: TGTGCCAGCAGAAACAGGGTTAACGCTTTCTTT
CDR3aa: CASRNRVNAFF

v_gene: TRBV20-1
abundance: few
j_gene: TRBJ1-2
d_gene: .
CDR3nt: TGCAGTGCTAGAGATCCCCCGAGGGGCTACACCTTC
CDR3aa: CSARDPPRGYTF

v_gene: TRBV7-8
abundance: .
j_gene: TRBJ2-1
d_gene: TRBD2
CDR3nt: TGTGCCAGCAGCTACGGACTAGCGGGAGCCAGCTCCTACAATGAGCAGTTCTTC
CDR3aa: CASSYGLAGASSYNEQFF

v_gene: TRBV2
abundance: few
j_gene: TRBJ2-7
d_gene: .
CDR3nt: TGTGCCAGGGAGAGACTAGGGGGCTCCTACGAGCAGTACTTC
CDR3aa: CARERLGGSYEQYF

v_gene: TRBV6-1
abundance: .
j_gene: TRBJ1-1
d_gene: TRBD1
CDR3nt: TGTGCCAGCGGGGGACAGGGACGGGATGAAGCTTTCTTT
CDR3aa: CASGGQGRDEAFF

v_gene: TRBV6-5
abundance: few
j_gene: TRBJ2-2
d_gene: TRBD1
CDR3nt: TGTGCCAGCAGTTACGGACAGGGCGGCACCGGGGAGCTGTTTTTT
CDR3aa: CASSYGQGGTGELFF

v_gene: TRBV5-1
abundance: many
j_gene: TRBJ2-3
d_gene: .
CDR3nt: TGCGCCAGCAGTACCGGACTTGGTGATACGCAGTATTTT
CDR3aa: CASSTGLGDTQYF

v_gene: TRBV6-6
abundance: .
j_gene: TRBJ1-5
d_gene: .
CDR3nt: TGTGCCAGCAGTTACTCGATAGGGGTTAGCAATCAGCCCCAGCATTTT
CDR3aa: CASSYSIGVSNQPQHF

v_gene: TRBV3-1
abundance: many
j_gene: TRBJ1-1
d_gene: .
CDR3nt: TGTGCCAGCAGCCCGAGACCGGACAGTAAAGCTTTCTTT
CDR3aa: CASSPRPDSKAFF

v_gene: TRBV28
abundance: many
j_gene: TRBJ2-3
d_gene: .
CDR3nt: TGTGCCAGCAGTTTTCCCGTGGGGGGAGGCACAGATACGCAGTATTTT
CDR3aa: CASSFPVGGGTDTQYF

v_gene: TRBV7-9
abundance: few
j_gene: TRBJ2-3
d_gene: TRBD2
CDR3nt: TGTGCCAGCAGCTTGCCGCCCTTTGGAAGACTAGCGGAGCGGGAAGCAGATACGCAGTATTTT
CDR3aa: CASSLPPFGRLAEREADTQYF

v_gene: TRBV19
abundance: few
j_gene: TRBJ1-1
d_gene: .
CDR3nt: TGTGCCAGTAGTATACAGGGAAAGGGCACTGAAGCTCTCTTT
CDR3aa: CASSIQGKGTEALF

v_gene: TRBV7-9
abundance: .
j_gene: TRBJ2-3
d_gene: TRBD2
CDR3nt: TGTGCCAGCAGCTTTGCCGCTAGCGGGGGCACAGATACGCAGTATTTT
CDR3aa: CASSFAASGGTDTQYF